Below, 21 T cell receptor beta chains from the same sample are listed, as sequenced in a study of human T cells and chemical hapten exposure. One entry per CDR3 protein results from TCRdb running MiXCR on the RACE reads. The sample yields tens of thousands of distinct CDR3 sequences, around a tenth seen once. Time point in this sample: pre-sensitization, week 0. As for treatment: therapeutic diphenylcyclopropenone sensitization with weekly scalp DPC. The total RNA was obtained from whole blood that was not fractionated. Sequences were derived from whole blood, sampled in connection with sensitization to the hapten diphenylcyclopropenone (DPC). These receptors were collected from a woman aged 25 to 39 with alopecia areata. Some clones in this sample may be carry-over from other donors' samples.

This clonotype came up many times. The V and J genes are TRBV28 and TRBJ2-7; D might be TRBD1 (5 bases). V was trimmed by 8 bases and J by 0 bases, leaving 14 bases between them. Germline-derived CDR1 and CDR2 are MDHEN and SYDVKM. The CDR3 extends over 14 amino acids. The CDR3 protein is CASLGASSSYEQYF. CDR3 sequence (DNA): TGTGCCAGCCTTGGGGCCTCCAGCTCCTACGAGCAGTACTTC.

A few counts support this clonotype. V usage is TRBV5-1 and J usage is TRBJ2-3; 7 bases line up with TRBD2. Germline assignment: CDR1 SGHRS and CDR2 YFSETQ. V dropped 4 bases and J dropped 2; count of bases not matched to a gene: 7. This CDR3 region has 15 residues. CDR3 sequence (DNA): TGCGCCAGCAGCGCGGGACTACCTCCCACAGATACGCAGTATTTT. Translated, it gives CASSAGLPPTDTQYF.

The chain recombines TRBV24-1 with TRBJ2-3, with 8 positions matching TRBD2. V trimming: 3 bases; J trimming: 1 base; junction bases outside the gene matches: 8. CDR1 and CDR2 (germline): KGHDR, SFDVKD. This CDR3 comprises 17 residues. This CDR3 reads CATSDPWTSSGTDTQYF. CDR3 nucleotides: TGTGCCACCAGTGATCCTTGGACTAGCTCTGGCACAGATACGCAGTATTTT.

V and J are TRBV12-3 or TRBV12-4 and TRBJ1-6; TRBD1 matches at 8 bases. The CDR3 is 14 amino acids. Trimming at V came to 3 bases and at J to 10 bases, leaving 5 bases not matched to a gene. CDR3 sequence (DNA): TGTGCCAGCAGTTTCCAGGGGGCCAACTCACCCCTCCACTTT. Translating gives CASSFQGANSPLHF.

The sample holds many counts of this clonotype. The chain recombines TRBV28 with TRBJ2-5; no clear D. The CDR3 consists of 12 residues. CDR1 is MDHEN, CDR2 SYDVKM, per germline. The V end lost 3 bases, the J end lost 4 bases, and 6 bases lay between the germline ends. In nucleotides, the CDR3 is TGTGCCAGCAGTTTCACGAGAGAGACCCAGTACTTC. Translating it yields CASSFTRETQYF.

At least ten counts were recorded for this clonotype. This chain uses TRBV12-3 or TRBV12-4 with TRBJ2-3, with no clear D. The V end lost 6 bases, the J end lost 2 bases, and 6 bases lay between the germline ends. This CDR3 region has 12 residues. CDR3 sequence: CASRDPTDTQYF. For the CDR3, the DNA is TGTGCCAGCAGGGACCCCACAGATACGCAGTATTTT.

This chain uses TRBV7-3 with TRBJ1-1; D is ambiguous. Germline V CDR1 and CDR2: SGHTA, FQGTGA. CDR3 length: 15 amino acids. Trimming removed 6 bases at V and 3 bases at J, with 17 bases between. The CDR3 DNA reads as TGTGCCAGCAGTCGTCTGGGCATTGGGGACACTGAAGCTTTCTTT. This encodes CASSRLGIGDTEAFF. The complete variable domain, with remaining parts taken from reference TRBV7-3 and TRBJ1-1, reads GAGVSQTPSNKVTEKGKYVELRCDPISGHTALYWYRQSLGQGPEFLIYFQGTGAADDSGLPNDRFFAVRPEGSVSTLKIQRTERGDSAVYLCASSRLGIGDTEAFFGQGTRLTVV.

This chain links TRBV7-2 with TRBJ2-4, with 9 bases that match TRBD2. The V gene's germline CDR1 is SGHTA and CDR2 FQGNSA. With 5 bases clipped from V and 8 bases from J, the junction kept 10 bases outside the gene matches. This CDR3 comprises 15 residues. The CDR3 spells CASSPLAGRRDIQYF. DNA of the CDR3: TGTGCCAGCAGCCCCCTAGCGGGGCGGCGAGACATTCAGTACTTC.

This rearrangement joins TRBV7-2 to TRBJ1-6, with D possibly TRBD1 on 6 matching bases. Per the germline V gene, CDR1 is SGHTA and CDR2 is FQGNSA. V lost 5 bases and J 9 bases, leaving 20 bases between the germline ends. The CDR3 extends over 16 amino acids. This CDR3 is CASSLNPQGSGSPLHF. The CDR3 DNA reads TGTGCCAGCAGCCTAAACCCCCAGGGGAGCGGTTCACCCCTCCACTTT. The whole variable domain, remainder taken from reference TRBV7-2 and TRBJ1-6, is GAGVSQSPSNKVTEKGKDVELRCDPISGHTALYWYRQSLGQGLEFLIYFQGNSAPDKSGLPSDRFSAERTGGSVSTLTIQRTQQEDSAVYLCASSLNPQGSGSPLHFGNGTRLTVT.

The V gene is TRBV30, the J gene TRBJ2-7; D might be TRBD1 (6 bases). This CDR3 has 12 amino acids. V lost 5 bases to trimming and J lost 6 bases, with 14 bases between them. CDR1 and CDR2 (germline): GTSNPN, SVGIG (reference sequence). CDR3 coding DNA: TGTGCCTGGGGTGGACAGTACCTCGAGCAGTACTTC. Protein sequence: CAWGGQYLEQYF.

This clonotype was detected a few times. This rearrangement joins TRBV6-5 to TRBJ2-1; D might be TRBD2 (6 bases). Germline CDR1 is MNHEY and CDR2 is SVGAGI. The germline V and J ends were trimmed by 5 bases and 2 bases, with 16 bases remaining between them. CDR3 length: 16 amino acids. CDR3 residues: CASSPLAGPPYNEQFF. In nucleotides, the CDR3 is TGTGCCAGCAGTCCGCTCGCGGGACCCCCCTACAATGAGCAGTTCTTC.

The J gene is TRBJ1-5, the V gene TRBV6-5; 8 bases fit TRBD1. The CDR3 contains 16 residues. Trimming removed 4 bases from V and 0 bases from J; junction bases left unmatched: 5. Looked up from germline, CDR1 is MNHEY and CDR2 is SVGAGI. CDR3 in amino acids: CASSSVQGDSNQPQHF. The CDR3 DNA is TGTGCCAGCAGTTCCGTACAGGGGGATAGCAATCAGCCCCAGCATTTT.

In this sample, this clonotype turned up a few times. A read error may account for a junction end that differs from germline. The chain carries TRBV20-1 and TRBJ2-1, with TRBD1 matching 10 bases. The CDR3 consists of 15 residues. Germline assignment: CDR1 DFQATT and CDR2 SNEGSKA (reference sequence). This CDR3 reads CSARGDRGVSNEQFF. CDR3 coding DNA: TGCAGTGCGAGAGGGGACAGGGGCGTATCCAATGAGCAGTTCTTC.

The V call is TRBV6-5, the J call TRBJ2-7; 11 nucleotides align to TRBD1. The V segment lost 2 bases and the J segment 3 bases; nucleotides outside the gene matches: 6. CDR1 is MNHEY, CDR2 SVGAGI, per germline. This CDR3 is built from 16 residues. The CDR3: CASSYGGTGGSYEQYF. CDR3 DNA sequence: TGTGCCAGCAGTTACGGGGGGACAGGGGGAAGCTACGAGCAGTACTTC.

The genes are TRBV10-3 and TRBJ2-1; perhaps TRBD1 as D (6 bases). CDR1 and CDR2 (germline): ENHRY, SYGVKD. Trimming stripped 10 bases from V and 0 bases from J, with 13 bases between. This CDR3 is 14 amino acids long. The CDR3 DNA sequence: TGTGCCAGCCGACAGGACTTCTCCTACAATGAGCAGTTCTTC. Protein product: CASRQDFSYNEQFF.

This clonotype was counted ten times or more. The rearrangement links TRBV6-2 or TRBV6-3 to TRBJ1-4, with 11 bases matching TRBD1. The V segment lost 4 bases and the J segment 11 bases; nucleotides outside the gene matches: 6. Germline V gene sequence: CDR1 MNHEY, CDR2 SVGEGT. This CDR3 is 14 amino acids long. The CDR3 here is CASSSDRGLRKLFF. The DNA of the CDR3 is TGTGCCAGCAGTTCGGACAGGGGGCTTCGGAAACTGTTTTTT.

V usage is TRBV29-1 and J usage is TRBJ1-4, with TRBD1 as a possible D gene (5 bases). This CDR3 region has 13 residues. V lost 4 bases and J 6 bases, leaving 12 bases between the germline ends. Germline V gene data show CDR1 as SQVTM and CDR2 as ANQGSEA. CDR3 nucleotide sequence: TGCAGCGTTGTTGGCAGGGTTGATGAAAAACTGTTTTTT. Translated: CSVVGRVDEKLFF.

This sequence joins TRBV4-2 and TRBJ2-7; D is undetermined. The CDR3 sequence is 12 residues long. Germline CDR1 LGHNA, CDR2 YNFKEQ. Trimming shortened V by 8 bases and J by 4 bases, and 12 bases separated the two germline ends. The CDR3 DNA is TGTGCCAGCGCCCATCTAGGGTACGAGCAGTACTTC. This sequence encodes CASAHLGYEQYF.

The chain is built from TRBV4-2 and TRBJ2-2; 11 nucleotides agree with TRBD2. CDR3 length: 21 residues. The V gene's germline CDR1 is LGHNA and CDR2 YNFKEQ. The V segment lost 7 bases and the J segment 0 bases; nucleotides outside the gene matches: 19. Here the CDR3 DNA reads TGTGCCAGCAACAAGTGGATTTTCGGGACTAGCGGAGTTCCGAACACCGGGGAGCTGTTTTTT. This sequence encodes CASNKWIFGTSGVPNTGELFF.

The chain links TRBV18 to TRBJ2-3; D is unclear. The V gene lost 2 bases and the J gene lost 2 bases, with 11 bases spanning the gap. There are 15 residues in the CDR3. Germline V CDR1 and CDR2: KGHSH, LQKENI. CDR3 amino acids: CASSPYTGYTDTQYF. CDR3 DNA: TGTGCCAGCTCACCATATACCGGGTACACAGATACGCAGTATTTT.

Many counts were recorded for this clonotype. CDR3 nucleotides: TGTGCCAGCAGTTTAGCGGGGGGAAGCACAGATACGCAGTATTTT. This sequence encodes CASSLAGGSTDTQYF. The chain couples TRBV28 to TRBJ2-3; 8 bases align to TRBD2. J gave up 0 bases and V 2 bases, and 1 base lay outside the gene matches. The CDR3 loop spans 15 amino acids. Germline V gene sequence: CDR1 MDHEN, CDR2 SYDVKM.